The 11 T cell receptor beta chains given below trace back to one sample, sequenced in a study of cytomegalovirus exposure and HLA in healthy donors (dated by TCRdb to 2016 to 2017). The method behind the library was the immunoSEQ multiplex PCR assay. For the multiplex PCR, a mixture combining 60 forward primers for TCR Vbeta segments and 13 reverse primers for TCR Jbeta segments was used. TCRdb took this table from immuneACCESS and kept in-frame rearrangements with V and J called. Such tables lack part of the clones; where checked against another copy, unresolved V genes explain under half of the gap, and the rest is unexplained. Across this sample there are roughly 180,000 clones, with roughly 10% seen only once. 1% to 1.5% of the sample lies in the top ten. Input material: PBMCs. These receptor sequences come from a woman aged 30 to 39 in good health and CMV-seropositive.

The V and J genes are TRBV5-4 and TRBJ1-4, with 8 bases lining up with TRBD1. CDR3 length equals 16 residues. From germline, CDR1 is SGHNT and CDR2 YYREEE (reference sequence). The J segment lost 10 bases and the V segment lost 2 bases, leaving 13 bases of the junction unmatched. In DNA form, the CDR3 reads TGTGCCAGCAGCTTTGGGTCCGGGACAGGTTCCGGAAAACTGTTTTTT. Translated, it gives CASSFGSGTGSGKLFF.

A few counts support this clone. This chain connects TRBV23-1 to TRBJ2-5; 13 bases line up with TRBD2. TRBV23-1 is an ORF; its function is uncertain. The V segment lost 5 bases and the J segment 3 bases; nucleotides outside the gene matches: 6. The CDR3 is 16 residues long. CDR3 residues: CASSTGTSGIKETQYF. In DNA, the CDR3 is TGCGCCAGCAGTACCGGGACTAGCGGGATTAAAGAGACCCAGTACTTC.

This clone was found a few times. CDR3 protein: CASSSGQATTNYGYTF. CDR3 DNA sequence: TGTGCCAGCAGCTCGGGACAGGCTACGACTAACTATGGCTACACCTTC. The rearrangement links TRBV7-2 to TRBJ1-2; 8 bases map to TRBD1. V was pared by 4 bases and J by 0 bases, with 7 bases of the junction left unmatched. Germline V CDR1 and CDR2: SGHTA, FQGNSA. This CDR3 comprises 16 residues.

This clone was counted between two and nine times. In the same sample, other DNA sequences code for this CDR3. Here the CDR3 DNA reads TGTGCCAGTAGTATGGGACAGGGGAGAAACGAGCAGTACTTC. The encoded protein is CASSMGQGRNEQYF. The V gene is TRBV19, the J gene TRBJ2-7, with 10 bases lining up with TRBD1. J gave up 5 bases and V 3 bases, and 4 bases lay outside the gene matches. Germline loops: CDR1 LNHDA, CDR2 SQIVND (reference sequence). The CDR3 sequence is 14 residues long.

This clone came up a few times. The CDR3 loop reads CASRDTLAGASYEQYF. In nucleotides, the CDR3 is TGTGCCAGCAGAGACACACTAGCGGGAGCCTCCTACGAGCAGTACTTC. The rearrangement links TRBV28 to TRBJ2-7; 11 bases line up with TRBD2. With V trimmed by 6 bases and J by 0 bases, 7 bases remained unmatched. Germline V gene sequence: CDR1 MDHEN, CDR2 SYDVKM. The CDR3 sequence is 16 residues long. Combining the CDR3 with reference TRBV28 and TRBJ2-7 gives the whole variable domain DVKVTQSSRYLVKRTGEKVFLECVQDMDHENMFWYRQDPGLGLRLIYFSYDVKMKEKGDIPEGYSVSREKKERFSLILESASTNQTSMYLCASRDTLAGASYEQYFGPGTRLTVT.

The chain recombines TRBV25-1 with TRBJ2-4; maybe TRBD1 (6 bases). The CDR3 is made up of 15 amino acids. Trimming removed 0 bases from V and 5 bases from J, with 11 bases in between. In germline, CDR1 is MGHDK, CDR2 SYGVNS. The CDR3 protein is CASSEYMGAQNIQYF. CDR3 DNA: TGTGCCAGCAGTGAATACATGGGGGCCCAAAACATTCAGTACTTC. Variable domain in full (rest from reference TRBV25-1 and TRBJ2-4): EADIYQTPRYLVIGTGKKITLECSQTMGHDKMYWYQQDPGMELHLIHYSYGVNSTEKGDLSSESTVSRIRTEHFPLTLESARPSHTSQYLCASSEYMGAQNIQYFGAGTRLSVL.

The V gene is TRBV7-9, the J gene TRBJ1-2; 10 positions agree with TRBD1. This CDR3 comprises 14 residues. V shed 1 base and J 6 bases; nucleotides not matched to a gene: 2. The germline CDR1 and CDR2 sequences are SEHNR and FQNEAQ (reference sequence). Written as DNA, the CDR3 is TGTGCCAGCAGCTTAGGACAGGGGGCTAATGGCTACACCTTC. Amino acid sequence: CASSLGQGANGYTF.

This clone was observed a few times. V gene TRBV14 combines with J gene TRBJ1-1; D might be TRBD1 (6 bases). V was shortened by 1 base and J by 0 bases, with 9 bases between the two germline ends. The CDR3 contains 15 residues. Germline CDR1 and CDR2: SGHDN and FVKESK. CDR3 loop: CASSQAGGVNTEAFF. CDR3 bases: TGTGCCAGCAGCCAAGCTGGGGGCGTGAACACTGAAGCTTTCTTT.

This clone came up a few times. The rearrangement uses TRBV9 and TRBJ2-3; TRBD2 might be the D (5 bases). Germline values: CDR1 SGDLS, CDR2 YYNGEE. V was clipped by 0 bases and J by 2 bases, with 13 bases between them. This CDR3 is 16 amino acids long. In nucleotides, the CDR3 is TGTGCCAGCAGCGTAGAGCTGGCGGGCCTCACAGATACGCAGTATTTT. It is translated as CASSVELAGLTDTQYF.

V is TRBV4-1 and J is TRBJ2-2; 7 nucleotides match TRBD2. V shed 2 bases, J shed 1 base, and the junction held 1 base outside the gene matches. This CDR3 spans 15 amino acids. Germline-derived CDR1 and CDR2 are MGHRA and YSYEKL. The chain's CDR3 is CASSQTSVNTGELFF. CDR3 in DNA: TGCGCCAGCAGCCAAACTAGCGTGAACACCGGGGAGCTGTTTTTT.

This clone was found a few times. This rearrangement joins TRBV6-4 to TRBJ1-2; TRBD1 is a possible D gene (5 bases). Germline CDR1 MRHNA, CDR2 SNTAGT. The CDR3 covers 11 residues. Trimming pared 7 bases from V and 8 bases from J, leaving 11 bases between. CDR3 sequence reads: CASMTVEGYTF. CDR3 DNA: TGTGCCAGCATGACAGTTGAGGGCTACACCTTC.